The present entry profiles one T cell receptor (beta chain) with its context. The antigen it recognizes is unknown. Qualities for individual bases were not recorded, and no much larger clone is one base off. This specimen belongs to a study of blood T cell repertoires in COVID-19 (dated by TCRdb to the early 2020s). At the level of the whole study: Samples covering the acute and convalescent phases of COVID-19 were provided by collaborators in the United States, Italy and Spain. The material from the prospective study consisted of cDNA or gDNA derived from T cells, B-cell-depleted T cells, or PBMCs. Deeply sampled blood TCRbeta repertoires from subjects exposed to, actively infected with, or recovered from COVID-19 were included in the dataset. A freely available public database, intended as a resource for researchers studying the immune response to SARS-CoV-2, is where the repertoires were released. The samples were drawn from the first 160 participants of the ongoing ImmuneRACE study and from 1,254 subjects provided by 6 global collaborators. Nearly every sample came with metadata listing a de-identified subject ID, COVID-19 status, age in years and sex. Where HLA class I and class II types were available, the types were taken from metadata supplied by the sample provider, not from assay-based typing.

TCRbeta CDR3 regions were amplified from genomic DNA by means of the immunoSEQ Assay, a bias-controlled multiplex PCR. On the study's bioinformatics: The number of nucleated cells in each sample was estimated from the amplification of reference gene primers within the assay. To quantify the absolute abundance of each unique TCRbeta CDR3 rearrangement, sequence reads were collapsed and filtered. For each sample, productive Simpson clonality was calculated as the square root of Simpson's diversity index over productive rearrangements. TCRdb's version of the immuneACCESS table is confined to in-frame rearrangements and falls short of the full clone set. An unresolved V gene accounts for under half of the shortfall where checked; the remainder is of unknown origin. V and J calls plus clone size are reproduced from that table; the DNA served to infer D and trimming. Here the sample has about 230,000 clones; around 83% occur a single time. The top ten clonotypes cover 6% to 9.5% of the sample.

Whole blood was collected in K2EDTA tubes by collaborating institutions according to the institutions' own protocols. For TCRbeta analysis, collaborator samples were shipped as frozen whole blood, as isolated PBMCs, or as DNA extracted from either sample type. Broad study findings and their caveats: The quantity of clinical and demographic metadata differed by source and by participant and was supplied without curation.

The sequenced material came from peripheral blood. This clonotype was sampled from a woman aged 50 to 60 with acute or convalescent COVID-19.

In nucleotides, the sequence is TGTGCCAGCAGCCAATCTAAACCGGGGCTAGCGGGGGGGAACTCTCAGTTCTTC. Translation gives CASSQSKPGLAGGNSQFF. The receptor chain draws on TRBV7-2 and TRBJ2-1; TRBD2 lines up with 12 middle nucleotides. Taken from cysteine to phenylalanine, the CDR3 has 18 residues. Only CDR3 DNA remains: 54 bases, in frame from the first base. According to the germline V gene, CDR1 reads SGHTA and CDR2 reads FQGNSA. Trimmed from V: 5 bases; trimmed from J: 13 bases; junction bases lacking a gene match: 21.